The 20 T cell receptor beta chains below come from one sample, sequenced in a study of blood T cell repertoires in COVID-19. Clones were sequenced by immunoSEQ multiplex PCR, and TCRdb holds only the in-frame ones, with some missing. The table includes about 88,000 clones, about 85% detected once. Input material: peripheral blood. These receptors were obtained from a woman in her sixties or seventies with acute or convalescent COVID-19.

This chain connects TRBV27 to TRBJ1-1; TRBD1 matches at 7 bases. The V gene's germline CDR1 is MNHEY and CDR2 SMNVEV (reference sequence). V gave up 5 bases and J gave up 4 bases; unmatched junction bases: 13. The CDR3 contains 16 residues. The CDR3 reads CASSTNYRGWGTEAFF. CDR3 DNA: TGTGCCAGCAGTACGAATTACAGGGGATGGGGCACTGAAGCTTTCTTT.

The genes are TRBV6-1 and TRBJ2-4; 13 positions agree with TRBD2. This CDR3 region has 19 residues. The germline CDR1 and CDR2 sequences are MNHNS and SASEGT. V shed 1 base, J shed 1 base, and the junction held 7 bases outside the gene matches. CDR3 sequence (DNA): TGTGCCAGCAGTGAAGTCAAGACTAGCGGGAGGTGGGCCAAAAACATTCAGTACTTC. Translation: CASSEVKTSGRWAKNIQYF.

The rearrangement joins TRBV28 to TRBJ2-7, with 7 bases aligning to TRBD1. The V and J ends lost 7 bases and 2 bases, in that order; junction bases with no gene match: 2. The CDR3 sequence is 12 residues long. CDR1 MDHEN and CDR2 SYDVKM come from the germline V gene. CDR3 sequence (DNA): TGTGCCAGCACCGGACAGGCCTACGAGCAGTACGTC. Its protein is CASTGQAYEQYV.

The chain employs TRBV19 and TRBJ2-3, with TRBD2 matching over 12 bases. The CDR3 length is 15 residues. Per germline, CDR1 LNHDA and CDR2 SQIVND (reference sequence). V shed 6 bases, J shed 3 bases, and the junction held 4 bases outside the gene matches. The CDR3 sequence is CASRRLAGATDTQYF. In DNA form, the CDR3 reads TGTGCCAGTAGACGACTAGCGGGAGCAACAGATACGCAGTATTTT.

The chain has TRBV6-1 and TRBJ2-5, with D hard to call. Germline values: CDR1 MNHNS, CDR2 SASEGT. This CDR3 has 13 amino acids. Trimming shortened V by 2 bases and J by 3 bases, and 7 bases separated the two germline ends. The CDR3: CASSEQEEETQYF. DNA for the CDR3: TGTGCCAGCAGTGAACAGGAAGAAGAGACCCAGTACTTC.

The chain joins TRBV5-1 to TRBJ2-5; the match to TRBD2 covers 9 bases. Per germline, CDR1 SGHRS and CDR2 YFSETQ. V dropped 2 bases and J dropped 5; count of bases not matched to a gene: 7. The CDR3 has 15 amino acids. The chain's CDR3 is CASSFGGRAGETQYF. The DNA of the CDR3 is TGCGCCAGCAGCTTTGGCGGGAGGGCAGGCGAGACCCAGTACTTC.

The chain combines TRBV28 with TRBJ1-6, with D tentatively TRBD1 (6 bases). V was trimmed by 6 bases and J by 0 bases, leaving 12 bases between them. Germline values: CDR1 MDHEN, CDR2 SYDVKM. The CDR3 runs to 16 residues. This CDR3 is CASRNRDNSYNSPLHF. CDR3 in DNA: TGTGCCAGCAGGAACCGGGACAACTCCTATAATTCACCCCTCCACTTT. The full variable domain, in which reference TRBV28 and TRBJ1-6 provide the parts outside the CDR3, is DVKVTQSSRYLVKRTGEKVFLECVQDMDHENMFWYRQDPGLGLRLIYFSYDVKMKEKGDIPEGYSVSREKKERFSLILESASTNQTSMYLCASRNRDNSYNSPLHFGNGTRLTVT.

The J gene is TRBJ1-1, the V gene TRBV27, with D possibly being TRBD1 (5 bases). V gave up 6 bases and J gave up 0 bases, with 20 bases separating them. The germline V gene encodes CDR1 MNHEY and CDR2 SMNVEV (reference sequence). There are 17 residues in the CDR3. The CDR3 loop is CASRPRRGLTLNTEAFF. The DNA for the CDR3 is TGTGCCAGCAGACCCAGGCGGGGCTTGACCCTGAACACTGAAGCTTTCTTT.

The V call is TRBV7-8, the J call TRBJ1-2; TRBD1 is a possible D gene (5 bases). This CDR3 has 14 amino acids. V shed 5 bases and J shed 5 bases, with 15 bases lying between them. The germline gives CDR1 SGHVS, CDR2 FQNEAQ. CDR3 DNA sequence: TGTGCCAGCAGCCAAGGGCAGGGTCAATATGGCTACACCTTC. This encodes CASSQGQGQYGYTF.

The V and J genes are TRBV21-1 and TRBJ2-1; the table's D call TRBD2 went unverified against the DNA. TRBV21-1 is a pseudogene locus. The CDR3 totals 22 residues. CDR3 residues: CASSKVLDVAGAPDNSYNEQFF. In DNA form, the CDR3 reads TGTGCCAGCAGCAAAGTACTTGACGTGGCGGGGGCACCTGATAACTCCTACAATGAGCAGTTCTTC.

This clone was picked up a small number of times. The junction departs from germline at one end; a sequencing error may be responsible. The chain couples TRBV4-1 to TRBJ1-2; the match to TRBD1 covers 11 bases. The CDR3 contains 13 residues. CDR1 is MGHRA and CDR2 is YSYEKL in the germline V gene. The CDR3 coding sequence is TGCGCCAGCAGCCGCACCGGCGGGGACAGGGGGGACTTC. Translated: CASSRTGGDRGDF.

The V gene is TRBV18, the J gene TRBJ2-2; TRBD1 agrees at 8 bases. The CDR3 spans 14 residues. Trimming took 3 bases from V and 7 from J; bases not matched to a gene: 4. The germline CDR1 and CDR2 sequences are KGHSH and LQKENI. CDR3 protein: CASSPGQGGGELFF. DNA of the CDR3: TGTGCCAGCTCACCCGGACAGGGCGGCGGGGAGCTGTTTTTT.

The chain uses TRBV19 and TRBJ1-1; 9 bases are a match to TRBD1. V was pared by 5 bases and J by 5 bases, with 6 bases of the junction left unmatched. CDR1 is LNHDA and CDR2 is SQIVND in the germline V gene (reference sequence). The CDR3 length is 14 residues. The CDR3 reads CASSRDREATEAFF. The CDR3 region has the DNA TGTGCCAGTAGTCGGGACAGGGAAGCGACTGAAGCTTTCTTT. Variable domain in full (rest from reference TRBV19 and TRBJ1-1): DGGITQSPKYLFRKEGQNVTLSCEQNLNHDAMYWYRQDPGQGLRLIYYSQIVNDFQKGDIAEGYSVSREKKESFPLTVTSAQKNPTAFYLCASSRDREATEAFFGQGTRLTVV.

This chain joins TRBV2 and TRBJ2-5; 7 bases line up with TRBD1. The junction had 14 bases not matched to a gene; V was cut back by 3 bases and J by 1 base. The CDR3 runs 18 residues. The germline gives CDR1 SNHLY, CDR2 FYNNEI. In nucleotides, the CDR3 is TGTGCCAGCAGTGACAAGGCCGGGACAGCTATCTTCCAAGAGACCCAGTACTTC. Translation: CASSDKAGTAIFQETQYF.

The chain carries TRBV6-5 and TRBJ2-5; the D is unclear. The length of the CDR3 is 12 residues. CDR1 and CDR2 from the germline V gene are MNHEY and SVGAGI. Deletions cut 6 bases from V and 4 bases from J, with 9 bases between. CDR3 region: CASSRVRETQYF. In nucleotides, the CDR3 is TGTGCCAGCAGCCGAGTTCGAGAGACCCAGTACTTC.

The chain recombines TRBV9 with TRBJ2-1; 7 positions agree with TRBD2. CDR1 is SGDLS and CDR2 is YYNGEE in the germline V gene. The J segment lost 3 bases and the V segment lost 4 bases, leaving 4 bases of the junction unmatched. The CDR3 has 14 amino acids. The CDR3 region is CASSPPGGYNEQFF. The CDR3 nucleotides read TGTGCCAGCAGCCCCCCGGGAGGCTACAATGAGCAGTTCTTC.

The V call is TRBV12-5, the J call TRBJ2-6; 9 positions match TRBD1. CDR1 and CDR2 from the germline V gene are LGHNT and FRNRAP. Losses at the gene ends were 8 bases for V and 2 bases for J; bases not matched to a gene: 1. This CDR3 is 14 amino acids long. The DNA of the CDR3 is TGTGCTAGTACAGGGGGCGCTGGGGCCAACGTCCTGACTTTC. Protein sequence: CASTGGAGANVLTF.

The chain recombines TRBV6-2 or TRBV6-3 with TRBJ2-7, with a weak D call TRBD1 (6 bases). This CDR3 has 13 residues. The ends were cut back, 6 bases at V and 1 base at J, with 10 bases in the middle. The germline gives CDR1 MNHEY, CDR2 SVGEGT. CDR3 DNA sequence: TGTGCCAGCAGCGGCACAGGGTCCTACGAGCAGTACGTC. Its translation is CASSGTGSYEQYV.

The V call is TRBV10-3, the J call TRBJ2-7, with D perhaps TRBD2 (5 bases). The CDR3 totals 14 residues. V was trimmed by 0 bases and J by 2 bases, leaving 8 bases between them. The germline V gene has CDR1 ENHRY and CDR2 SYGVKD. CDR3 protein: CAISESTGAYEQYV. CDR3 sequence (DNA): TGTGCCATCAGTGAGTCGACCGGGGCCTACGAGCAGTACGTC.

The CDR3 spells CASGQGNQETQYF. CDR3 bases: TGTGCCAGCGGACAGGGTAACCAAGAGACCCAGTACTTC. This chain joins TRBV7-6 and TRBJ2-5; 8 bases map to TRBD1. Germline V gives CDR1 SGHVS, CDR2 FNYEAQ. V lost 8 bases, J lost 0 bases, and 2 bases stayed unmatched. The length of the CDR3 is 13 residues.